The entry below gives a single T cell receptor beta chain sequence along with its context. Its antigen remains unidentified. This CDR3 is built from 15 residues. CDR1 and CDR2 (germline): MDHEN, SYDVKM. The ends were cut back, 6 bases at V and 9 bases at J, with 18 bases in the middle. This record belongs to a study of T cell repertoires in cytomegalovirus infection. As for the study in general: Indications came from public TCR beta signatures; they pointed to CMV infection and to a matching HLA type.

Study findings and constraints: CMV-specific TCR beta clonotypes restricted by HLA-C were the ones dominating the ex vivo response. The cumulative frequency of public TCR beta families identified carriers of CMV plus the relevant HLA.

TCRdb processed the reads anew with MiXCR; each CDR3 protein has one entry. Of 380,000 or so distinct CDR3 sequences listed, approximately 30% were seen once; the top ten hold roughly 13%. This sample comprised cultured PBMCs, obtained from culture after CMV antigen stimulation. The gene calls are TRBV28 and TRBJ1-6; D is perhaps TRBD1 (5 bases). The sequence was collected from a human donor in good health (CMV status not recorded). Some clones in this sample may be carry-over from other donors' samples. The CDR3 spells CASSFAGSNTSPLHF. In nucleotides, the CDR3 is TGTGCCAGCAGCTTCGCAGGGAGTAATACTTCACCCCTCCACTTT. The full variable domain, with the rest looked up from reference TRBV28 and TRBJ1-6, is DVKVTQSSRYLVKRTGEKVFLECVQDMDHENMFWYRQDPGLGLRLIYFSYDVKMKEKGDIPEGYSVSREKKERFSLILESASTNQTSMYLCASSFAGSNTSPLHFGNGTRLTVT.